Included here is one T cell receptor beta chain sequence, with context. Its antigen is unidentified. This sample was included in a study of cytomegalovirus exposure and HLA in healthy donors. Study findings and constraints: Later work found most CMV-associated TCR beta chains apparently HLA-restricted. The classifier reportedly diagnosed cytomegalovirus status with high specificity and sensitivity.

Though nominally healthy at sampling, donors likely had unrecorded immune exposures. The CDR3 consists of 19 residues. Trimming at V came to 4 bases and at J to 4 bases, leaving 15 bases not matched to a gene. The V gene's germline CDR1 is MDHEN and CDR2 SYDVKM. Amplification used 60 Vbeta primers and 13 Jbeta primers. Produced via immunoSEQ multiplex PCR; TCRdb's table is partial and in-frame only. The table has around 200,000 clones, roughly 75% seen once; the top ten hold approximately 5%. This sequence originates from a man aged 25-45 years in good health and CMV-seropositive. Sequenced material: PBMCs. The genes are TRBV28 and TRBJ2-5; TRBD2 aligns across 13 bases. CDR3 DNA: TGTGCCAGCAGTTCGAGACTAGCGGGAGGATGGGCTGCCAGAGAGACCCAGTACTTC. Its translation: CASSSRLAGGWAARETQYF.